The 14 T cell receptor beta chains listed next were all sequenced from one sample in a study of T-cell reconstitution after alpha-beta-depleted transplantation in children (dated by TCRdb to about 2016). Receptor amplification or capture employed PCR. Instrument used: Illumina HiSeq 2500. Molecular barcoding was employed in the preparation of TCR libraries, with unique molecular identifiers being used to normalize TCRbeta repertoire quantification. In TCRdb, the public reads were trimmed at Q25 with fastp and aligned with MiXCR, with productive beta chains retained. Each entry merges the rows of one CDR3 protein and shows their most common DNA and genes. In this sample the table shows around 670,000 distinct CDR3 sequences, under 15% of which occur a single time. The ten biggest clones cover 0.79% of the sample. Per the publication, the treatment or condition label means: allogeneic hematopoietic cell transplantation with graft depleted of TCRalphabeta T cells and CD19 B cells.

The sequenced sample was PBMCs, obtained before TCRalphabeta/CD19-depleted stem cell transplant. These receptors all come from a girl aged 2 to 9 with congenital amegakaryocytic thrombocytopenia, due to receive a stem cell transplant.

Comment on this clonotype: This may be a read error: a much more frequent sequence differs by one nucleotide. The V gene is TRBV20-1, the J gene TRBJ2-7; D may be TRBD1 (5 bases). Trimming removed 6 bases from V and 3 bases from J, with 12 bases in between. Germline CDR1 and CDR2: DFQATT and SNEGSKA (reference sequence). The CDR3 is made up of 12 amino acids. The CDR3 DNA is TGCAGTGCATCAGGGATTCACTACGAGCAGTACTTC. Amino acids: CSASGIHYEQYF.

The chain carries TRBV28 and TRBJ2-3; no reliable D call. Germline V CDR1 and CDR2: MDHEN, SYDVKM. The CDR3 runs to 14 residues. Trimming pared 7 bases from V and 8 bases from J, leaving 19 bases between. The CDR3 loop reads CASNPGSPEFTQYF. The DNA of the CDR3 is TGTGCCAGCAACCCTGGATCCCCCGAGTTTACGCAGTATTTT.

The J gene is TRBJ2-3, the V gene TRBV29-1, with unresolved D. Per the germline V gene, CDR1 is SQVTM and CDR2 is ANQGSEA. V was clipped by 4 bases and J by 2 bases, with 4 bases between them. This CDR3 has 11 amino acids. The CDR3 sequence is CSVGITDTQYF. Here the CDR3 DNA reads TGCAGCGTTGGGATCACAGATACGCAGTATTTT.

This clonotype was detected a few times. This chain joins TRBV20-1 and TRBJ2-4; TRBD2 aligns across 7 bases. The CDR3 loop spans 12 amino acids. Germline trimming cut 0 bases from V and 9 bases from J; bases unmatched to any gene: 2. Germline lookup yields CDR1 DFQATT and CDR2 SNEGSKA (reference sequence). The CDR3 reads CSAREGEGIQYF. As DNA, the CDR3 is TGCAGTGCTAGAGAAGGGGAGGGCATTCAGTACTTC.

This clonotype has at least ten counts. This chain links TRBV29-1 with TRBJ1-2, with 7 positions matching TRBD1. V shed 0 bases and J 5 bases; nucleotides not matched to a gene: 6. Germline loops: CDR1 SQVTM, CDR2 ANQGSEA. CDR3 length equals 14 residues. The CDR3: CSVEDLAGGYGYTF. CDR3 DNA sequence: TGCAGCGTTGAAGATCTGGCAGGGGGGTATGGCTACACCTTC.

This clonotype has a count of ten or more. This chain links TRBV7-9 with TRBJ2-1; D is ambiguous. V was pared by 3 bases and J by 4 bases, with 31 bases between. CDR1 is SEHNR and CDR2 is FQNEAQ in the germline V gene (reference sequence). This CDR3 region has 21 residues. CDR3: CASSFNPPAPIGDRRYNEQFF. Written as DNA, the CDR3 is TGTGCCAGCAGCTTCAATCCCCCGGCGCCTATTGGAGATAGAAGATACAATGAGCAGTTCTTC. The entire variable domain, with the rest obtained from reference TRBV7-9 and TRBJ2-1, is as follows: DTGVSQNPRHKITKRGQNVTFRCDPISEHNRLYWYRQTLGQGPEFLTYFQNEAQLEKSRLLSDRFSAERPKGSFSTLEIQRTEQGDSAMYLCASSFNPPAPIGDRRYNEQFFGPGTRLTVL.

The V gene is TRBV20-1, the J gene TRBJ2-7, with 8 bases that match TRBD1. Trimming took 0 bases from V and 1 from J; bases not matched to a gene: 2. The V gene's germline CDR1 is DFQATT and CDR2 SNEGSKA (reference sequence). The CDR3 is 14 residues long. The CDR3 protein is CSARDQGASYEQYF. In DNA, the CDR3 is TGCAGTGCTAGAGATCAGGGGGCGTCCTACGAGCAGTACTTC.

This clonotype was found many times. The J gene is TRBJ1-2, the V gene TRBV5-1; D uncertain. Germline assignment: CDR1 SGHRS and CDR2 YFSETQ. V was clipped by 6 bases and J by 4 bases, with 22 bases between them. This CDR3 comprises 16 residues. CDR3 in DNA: TGCGCCAGCACCCTCAACGGAGGGAACACGGCCTATGGCTACACCTTC. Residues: CASTLNGGNTAYGYTF.

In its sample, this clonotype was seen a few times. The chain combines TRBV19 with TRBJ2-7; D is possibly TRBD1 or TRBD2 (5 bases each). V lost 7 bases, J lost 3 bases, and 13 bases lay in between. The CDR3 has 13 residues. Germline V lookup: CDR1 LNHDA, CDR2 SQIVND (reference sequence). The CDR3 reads CASTPGTNYEQYF. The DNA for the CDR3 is TGTGCCAGTACCCCCGGGACCAACTACGAGCAGTACTTC.

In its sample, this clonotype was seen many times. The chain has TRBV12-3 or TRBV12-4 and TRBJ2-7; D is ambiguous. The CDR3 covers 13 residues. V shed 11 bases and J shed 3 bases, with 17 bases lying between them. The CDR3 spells CAVSVGLNYEQYF. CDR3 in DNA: TGTGCCGTTTCCGTGGGCCTTAACTACGAGCAGTACTTC.

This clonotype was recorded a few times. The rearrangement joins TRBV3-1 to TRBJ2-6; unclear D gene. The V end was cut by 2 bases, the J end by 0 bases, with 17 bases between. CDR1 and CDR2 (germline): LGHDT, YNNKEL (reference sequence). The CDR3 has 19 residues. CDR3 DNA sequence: TGTGCCAGCAGCCAAAATAGCTGGATGATAGACTCTGGGGCCAACGTCCTGACTTTC. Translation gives CASSQNSWMIDSGANVLTF.

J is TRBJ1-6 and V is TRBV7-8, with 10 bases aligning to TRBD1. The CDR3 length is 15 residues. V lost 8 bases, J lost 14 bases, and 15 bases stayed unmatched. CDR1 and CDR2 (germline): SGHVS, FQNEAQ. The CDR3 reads CASSLETGGAASLHF. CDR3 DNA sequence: TGTGCCAGCTCTTTGGAGACAGGGGGCGCCGCGTCCCTCCACTTT. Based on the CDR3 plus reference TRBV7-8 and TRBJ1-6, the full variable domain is GAGVSQSPRYKVAKRGQDVALRCDPISGHVSLFWYQQALGQGPEFLTYFQNEAQLDKSGLPSDRFFAERPEGSVSTLKIQRTQQEDSAVYLCASSLETGGAASLHFGNGTRLTVT.

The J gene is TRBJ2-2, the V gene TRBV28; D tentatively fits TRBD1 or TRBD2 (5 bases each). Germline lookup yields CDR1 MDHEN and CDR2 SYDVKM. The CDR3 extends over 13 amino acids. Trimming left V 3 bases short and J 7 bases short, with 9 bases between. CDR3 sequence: CASSFRGVGELFF. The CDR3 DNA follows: TGTGCCAGCAGTTTTCGAGGGGTCGGGGAGCTGTTTTTT.

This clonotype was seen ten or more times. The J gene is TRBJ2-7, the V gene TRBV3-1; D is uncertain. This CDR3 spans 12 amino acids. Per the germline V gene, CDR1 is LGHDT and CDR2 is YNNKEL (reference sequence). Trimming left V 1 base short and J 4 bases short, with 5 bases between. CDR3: CASSQVRYEQYF. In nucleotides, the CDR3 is TGTGCCAGCAGCCAAGTCCGGTACGAGCAGTACTTC.